A selection of T cell receptor beta chains follows, all from one sample in a study of T cell changes during pregnancy in multiple sclerosis. Method: immunoSEQ multiplex PCR; TCRdb's copy keeps in-frame clones and lacks some. The sample lists 25,000 to 40,000 clones, about 91% seen once, with more than 7% in the top ten. The sample consisted of CD8+ T cells from peripheral blood mononuclear cells, taken before pregnancy. These receptors were obtained from a female donor with multiple sclerosis, enrolled in a pregnancy study. The conserved cysteine and the conserved F or W are not part of the CDR3 here. The order of the fields is V gene, CDR3 protein.

V: TRBV4-3; CDR3: ASSQDPTGGGYGYT
V: TRBV29-1; CDR3: SVEGRDIWNTEAF
V: TRBV27; CDR3: ASSRDRHYEQY
V: TRBV7-9; CDR3: ASSLGRGEQY
V: TRBV19; CDR3: ASSVGTGSYEQY
V: TRBV27; CDR3: ASSLSDRGVYEQY
V: TRBV5-4; CDR3: ASSPPRRGGNTGELF
V: TRBV27; CDR3: ASSLSSWTGDQPQH
V: TRBV27; CDR3: ASSQGVGYEQY
V: TRBV9; CDR3: ASSETATVEYGYT
V: TRBV19; CDR3: ASSFRDRAYEQY
V: TRBV6-4; CDR3: ASSDSSQGYNEQF
V: TRBV7-2; CDR3: ASSLGWGSVAGEQF
V: TRBV9; CDR3: ASKNGMDRDNGANVLT
V: TRBV7-9; CDR3: ASSGNEKLF
V: TRBV6-5; CDR3: ASSWGGENNEQF
V: TRBV9; CDR3: ASSVDWEEHYEQY
V: TRBV7-9; CDR3: ASSFASGVYEQY
V: TRBV9; CDR3: ASSGGGDYTDTQY
V: TRBV30; CDR3: AWSRLAELTGELF
V: TRBV6-5; CDR3: ASSYSGDNSPLH
V: TRBV6-6; CDR3: AGESANTGELF
V: TRBV15; CDR3: ATSRDRDSGYNEQF
V: TRBV28; CDR3: ASGWGGRDEAYEQY
V: TRBV5-6; CDR3: ASSLGANTGELF